The clone carrying this T cell receptor (beta chain) was seen many times. Germline trimming cut 4 bases from V and 5 bases from J; bases unmatched to any gene: 8. This CDR3 has 15 residues. This sample was taken from a study of neurological immune-mediated disorders. Study at large: The study included some 34 multiple sclerosis patients, about 31 relapsing-remitting and 3 secondary progressive.

TCRdb fed the 5' RACE reads into MiXCR, producing one record per CDR3 protein. Of 120,000 or so distinct CDR3 sequences in the sample, roughly 3.2% were seen once. The chain carries TRBV12-3 or TRBV12-4 and TRBJ1-2; 9 bases map to TRBD1. The specimen sequenced was PBMCs. The clonotype originates from a woman in her twenties or thirties with multiple sclerosis. CDR3 loop: CASSSPGQGMYGYTF. In DNA, the CDR3 is TGTGCCAGCAGTTCACCGGGACAGGGAATGTATGGCTACACCTTC.